This T cell receptor beta chain was identified during a study of shared clonotypes between healthy human individuals. The CDR3 runs 15 residues. Between the trimmed V and J ends, which lost 5 bases and 0 bases, there was a span of 14 bases. Germline CDR1 reads SGHVS; CDR2 reads FQNEAQ. Assay: immunoSEQ multiplex PCR; the TCRdb copy retains only in-frame clones and omits some. Of 600,000 to 750,000 clones listed, roughly 87% were seen once; the top ten hold 30% to 40%. Sequenced sample: memory CD8+ T cells from PBMCs. Subset meaning: CD45RO+ cells pooled with CCR7-negative TemRA cells. This chain connects TRBV7-8 to TRBJ2-7; TRBD2 might be the D (5 bases). The receptor comes from a man younger than 35 in good health. Some clones in this sample may be carry-over from other donors' samples. CDR3 in DNA: TGTGCCAGCAGCAAAGCCGGGATCTACTCCTACGAGCAGTACTTC. Encoded protein: CASSKAGIYSYEQYF.